This TCR beta chain was sequenced in a study of blood T cell repertoires in COVID-19. Study as a whole: The United States, Italy and Spain supplied acute and convalescent COVID-19 samples. Nucleic acid was either cDNA or gDNA, and it came from T cells, B-cell-depleted T cells, or PBMCs.

CDR3 length: 16 residues. CDR1 LGHNA and CDR2 YNFKEQ come from the germline V gene. The V end was cut by 0 bases, the J end by 6 bases, with 16 bases between. In the original processing: Estimated nucleated cell counts came from reference gene primer amplification. TCRdb keeps only in-frame clones here, not all; method: immunoSEQ multiplex PCR. The V and J calls and clone size are taken from that table; D and trimming were inferred from the DNA. The data contain more than 150,000 clones, around 77% of them seen just once; the ten biggest clones take up roughly 17%. The sequence was obtained from a man in his sixties with active or convalescent COVID-19. This rearrangement joins TRBV4-2 to TRBJ2-3; no clear D gene. Sequencing was done on a sample of peripheral blood. The CDR3, as DNA: TGTGCCAGCAGCCAAGAACGACTGGCCAGTACCGATACGCAGTATTTT. Residues: CASSQERLASTDTQYF.